A selection of T cell receptor beta chains follows, all from one sample in a study of blood T cell repertoires in COVID-19. This table comes from immunoSEQ multiplex PCR, and its TCRdb copy is limited to in-frame clones, with some not included. The sample contains under 150,000 clones, approximately 88% of which appear only once. The sample taken for sequencing was peripheral blood. Source of these receptors: a man aged 45 to 65 with acute or convalescent COVID-19. CDR3s leave out the opening cysteine and the closing phenylalanine or tryptophan. D genes are given only for firm matches.

j_call v_call d_call cdr3_aa
TRBJ1-1 TRBV6-5 . ASSYLMTGMNTEAF
TRBJ1-1 TRBV7-9 TRBD1 ASSSRIGQGITEAF
TRBJ2-4 TRBV5-1 TRBD1 ASSSMTGGDGKNIQY
TRBJ1-6 TRBV6-1 . ASSEVNLYNSPLH
TRBJ1-1 TRBV6-1 TRBD1 ASSESGTGASEAF
TRBJ1-5 TRBV6-6 . ASSYSTAKGHQPQH
TRBJ2-1 TRBV19 TRBD2 AGTQFNLGGEVHNEQF
TRBJ2-3 TRBV20-1 . SASSTDTQY
TRBJ2-1 TRBV4-1 TRBD2 ASSQEGTSGRVIYNEQF
TRBJ2-1 TRBV12-5 . ASGRDYNEQF
TRBJ1-1 TRBV19 . ASSIAGAGTEAF
TRBJ2-7 TRBV20-1 . SASRGGEQY
TRBJ1-5 TRBV30 . AWGEQVDQPQH
TRBJ2-1 TRBV19 TRBD2 ASREREEQF
TRBJ2-1 TRBV24-1 TRBD2 ATSDLKAGVDEQF
TRBJ1-2 TRBV6-5 TRBD1 ASITTRTGGGYT
TRBJ1-2 TRBV29-1 . SVAGSGYGYT
TRBJ1-4 TRBV3-1/TRBV3-2 . ASSQASANEKLF
TRBJ2-1 TRBV5-4 TRBD1 ASSLTTGAAEQF
TRBJ1-4 TRBV7-2 TRBD1 ASGPGGTNEKLF
TRBJ2-7 TRBV9 . ASSTPLRPYEQY
TRBJ1-2 TRBV6-5 . ASSYSGARGYT
TRBJ2-7 TRBV5-5 TRBD2 ASSLAGGSRYEQY
TRBJ1-1 TRBV11-3 . ASSLGAGRGNRNTEAF
TRBJ1-1 TRBV19 . ASSIEAREGTEAF
TRBJ2-1 TRBV2 . ASSPYAGISNEQF
TRBJ2-7 TRBV5-1 . ASAKGVTAEQY
TRBJ2-1 TRBV5-1 TRBD2 ASSFFPGRTSVYNEQF
TRBJ1-5 TRBV7-8 TRBD1 ASSLDGQGNQPQH
TRBJ1-1 TRBV11-2 . ASSLWYRDSTEAF
TRBJ1-2 TRBV5-1 TRBD1 ASSSDRDSKTPNYGYT
TRBJ1-2 TRBV10-3 TRBD1 AIGSGGNGYT
TRBJ2-3 TRBV2 . ASSRASSTDTQY
TRBJ2-1 TRBV6-5 . ASNLGPSGEQF
TRBJ1-5 TRBV10-2 . ASSEQQGSQPQH
TRBJ1-5 TRBV4-3 TRBD1 ASSQDRGDQPQH
TRBJ1-5 TRBV20-1 . SASGGYSNQPQH
TRBJ2-7 TRBV27 TRBD2 ASSSLAGAAREQY
TRBJ2-7 TRBV15 . ATSREQGLGEQY
TRBJ1-5 TRBV6-7 . ASIACIHQPQH
TRBJ2-3 TRBV5-1 . ASIQTGTDTQY
TRBJ1-5 TRBV7-7 . ASSLDSGGPQH
TRBJ2-3 TRBV19 TRBD2 ASSVGLAKDTQY
TRBJ2-4 TRBV2 TRBD1 ASSAGGNIQY
TRBJ2-7 TRBV18 TRBD1 ASSPDRVGEQY
TRBJ2-5 TRBV27 . ASSLYSGQPHQETQY
TRBJ1-5 TRBV20-1 . SASRQVNQPQH
TRBJ2-2 TRBV3-1/TRBV3-2 TRBD2 ASSRRTSGSTGELF
TRBJ2-3 TRBV7-8 . ASSLVTGSSTDTQY
TRBJ2-5 TRBV7-9 TRBD2 ASSLARTSGPSETQY
TRBJ1-2 TRBV4-1 . ASRMDRNKANYGYT